The 22 T cell receptor beta chains given below trace back to one sample, sequenced in a study of HIV-infected patients and healthy controls. TCRdb independently ran MiXCR on the 5' RACE reads; one entry per CDR3 protein. The table lists tens of thousands of distinct CDR3 sequences, roughly 21% of them singletons, with more than 1.2% in the top ten. The specimen was CD4+ T cells from blood. The receptors derive from a human donor in good health.

This clonotype showed up just a few times. The gene calls are TRBV5-4 and TRBJ2-7; 9 nucleotides line up with TRBD1. Germline CDR1 reads SGHNT; CDR2 reads YYREEE (reference sequence). Trimming cost V 4 bases and J 7 bases; bases outside gene matches: 9. This CDR3 is 14 amino acids long. The CDR3 reads CASSVGQGAREQYF. The CDR3, as DNA: TGTGCCAGCAGCGTGGGACAGGGCGCTAGGGAGCAGTACTTC.

This clonotype appeared a few times. The rearrangement joins TRBV5-6 to TRBJ1-4; 7 nucleotides match TRBD1. This CDR3 comprises 17 residues. After removal of 0 bases from V and 0 bases from J, the junction contained 5 bases not matched to a gene. The germline CDR1 and CDR2 sequences are SGHDT and YYEEEE. The CDR3 nucleotides read TGTGCCAGCAGCTTGGTAGACAGGGTTGCAACTAATGAAAAACTGTTTTTT. It encodes CASSLVDRVATNEKLFF.

There are many counts of this clonotype. The rearrangement joins TRBV6-5 to TRBJ2-1; TRBD2 matches at 12 bases. The CDR3 loop spans 17 amino acids. CDR1 and CDR2 from the germline V gene are MNHEY and SVGAGI. Trimming at V came to 5 bases and at J to 6 bases, leaving 11 bases not matched to a gene. The CDR3 nucleotides read TGTGCCAGCAGTAAAACTAGCGGGAGGTCCATGGGCAATGAGCAGTTCTTC. Amino acid sequence: CASSKTSGRSMGNEQFF.

This chain connects TRBV6-1 to TRBJ1-1; no clear D. CDR3 length: 15 amino acids. The germline V gene encodes CDR1 MNHNS and CDR2 SASEGT. V was pared by 5 bases and J by 1 base, with 14 bases between. CDR3 in DNA: TGTGCCAGCAGTTTTTTTGGGCCGGGGAACACTGAAGCTTTCTTT. Translation gives CASSFFGPGNTEAFF.

The V call is TRBV20-1, the J call TRBJ1-5; D not resolved. The CDR3 loop spans 14 amino acids. Per the germline V gene, CDR1 is DFQATT and CDR2 is SNEGSKA (reference sequence). V shed 1 base and J shed 3 bases, with 10 bases lying between them. The CDR3 loop reads CSARAGSPNQPQHF. Here the CDR3 DNA reads TGCAGTGCTAGAGCCGGGAGTCCCAATCAGCCCCAGCATTTT.

This clonotype occurred many times. The chain combines TRBV20-1 with TRBJ1-2; 9 positions match TRBD1. V lost 5 bases, J lost 6 bases, and 7 bases stayed unmatched. CDR3 length: 13 amino acids. Germline CDR1 and CDR2: DFQATT and SNEGSKA (reference sequence). The CDR3 coding sequence is TGCAGTGCTGCTGCCGGGACAGGGAATGGCTACACCTTC. The encoded protein is CSAAAGTGNGYTF.

This clonotype was found many times. The J gene is TRBJ1-2, the V gene TRBV29-1; the D is unclear. V was clipped by 3 bases and J by 7 bases, with 6 bases between them. The CDR3 is 10 residues long. Germline-derived CDR1 and CDR2 are SQVTM and ANQGSEA. The CDR3 protein is CSVDEVGYTF. The CDR3 bases are TGCAGCGTTGATGAGGTTGGCTACACCTTC.

This clonotype has a handful of counts. V is TRBV4-1 and J is TRBJ2-5, with 7 positions matching TRBD2. Germline trimming cut 4 bases from V and 5 bases from J; bases unmatched to any gene: 7. The germline V gene encodes CDR1 MGHRA and CDR2 YSYEKL. The CDR3 is made up of 14 amino acids. CDR3 sequence reads: CASSRSEGGETQYF. CDR3 coding DNA: TGCGCCAGCAGCCGGTCAGAGGGAGGGGAGACCCAGTACTTC.

The genes are TRBV12-3 or TRBV12-4 and TRBJ1-1; TRBD1 might be the D (6 bases). Trimming removed 4 bases from V and 3 bases from J, with 9 bases in between. This CDR3 comprises 13 residues. CDR3 in DNA: TGTGCCAGCAGTTCGGACAGTGACACTGAAGCTTTCTTT. Translation: CASSSDSDTEAFF.

This clonotype was detected ten times or more. The chain links TRBV7-8 to TRBJ1-5, with a possible D match to TRBD1 (5 bases). The germline V and J ends were trimmed by 3 bases and 2 bases, with 8 bases remaining between them. In germline, CDR1 is SGHVS, CDR2 FQNEAQ. This CDR3 comprises 14 residues. The CDR3 DNA follows: TGTGCCAGCAGCTTCCAGGGACGCAATCAGCCCCAGCATTTT. It translates to CASSFQGRNQPQHF.

This clonotype occurred many times. The rearrangement links TRBV4-2 to TRBJ1-2, with 8 bases identical to TRBD1. The CDR3 runs 16 residues. V dropped 0 bases and J dropped 4; count of bases not matched to a gene: 7. Germline V gene sequence: CDR1 LGHNA, CDR2 YNFKEQ. The CDR3 nucleotides are TGTGCCAGCAGCCAAGATATGGGACAGGTGGCCTATGGCTACACCTTC. The encoded protein is CASSQDMGQVAYGYTF.

V usage is TRBV6-5 and J usage is TRBJ2-1; the D is unclear. The CDR3 sequence is 15 residues long. Germline V CDR1 and CDR2: MNHEY, SVGAGI. V was trimmed by 2 bases and J by 9 bases, leaving 17 bases between them. CDR3 amino acids: CASSYGRRNVGEQFF. The DNA for the CDR3 is TGTGCCAGCAGTTACGGACGCAGGAACGTTGGTGAGCAGTTCTTC.

This clonotype has only a few counts. The chain joins TRBV7-9 to TRBJ2-4, with no clear D. This CDR3 spans 14 amino acids. V lost 8 bases to trimming and J lost 1 base, with 12 bases between them. The germline CDR1 and CDR2 sequences are SEHNR and FQNEAQ (reference sequence). CDR3: CASAEGYAKNIQYF. The CDR3 nucleotides are TGTGCCAGCGCGGAAGGTTACGCCAAAAACATTCAGTACTTC.

This clonotype was seen more than once but under ten times. The rearrangement uses TRBV3-1 and TRBJ2-2; 11 bases line up with TRBD2. The CDR3 runs to 16 residues. The V segment lost 6 bases and the J segment 5 bases; nucleotides outside the gene matches: 8. Germline V gene sequence: CDR1 LGHDT, CDR2 YNNKEL (reference sequence). CDR3 coding DNA: TGTGCCAGCAGTCCCCGTAGCGGGAGGGGAACCGGGGAGCTGTTTTTT. As protein: CASSPRSGRGTGELFF.

The chain recombines TRBV5-1 with TRBJ1-1; a weak D match, TRBD1 (6 bases). Germline-derived CDR1 and CDR2 are SGHRS and YFSETQ. V was pared by 4 bases and J by 0 bases, with 13 bases between. This CDR3 has 15 residues. Written as DNA, the CDR3 is TGCGCCAGCAGCAGAAACAGGGAAGTGAACACTGAAGCTTTCTTT. Translated: CASSRNREVNTEAFF.

This clonotype was seen a few times. CDR3 coding DNA: TGCGCCAGCAGCTTCGGGACTGTGAATGAGCAGTTCTTC. Translating gives CASSFGTVNEQFF. The rearrangement links TRBV5-1 to TRBJ2-1, with D perhaps matching TRBD2 (6 bases). Germline V lookup: CDR1 SGHRS, CDR2 YFSETQ. Trimming took 2 bases from V and 7 from J, leaving 10 bases between them. The CDR3 runs 13 residues.

The genes are TRBV6-5 and TRBJ2-4; 7 bases align to TRBD1. The length of the CDR3 is 12 residues. V dropped 5 bases and J dropped 10; count of bases not matched to a gene: 5. Germline assignment: CDR1 MNHEY and CDR2 SVGAGI. CDR3 protein: CASSPDRRIQYF. The DNA for the CDR3 is TGTGCCAGCAGTCCGGACAGGCGGATTCAGTACTTC.

This clonotype was counted a few times. J is TRBJ2-3 and V is TRBV29-1; the match to TRBD2 covers 9 bases. Unmatched junction bases numbered 11, after V lost 2 bases and J lost 5 bases. There are 16 residues in the CDR3. Germline assignment: CDR1 SQVTM and CDR2 ANQGSEA. This CDR3 reads CSVELAGTPGRDTQYF. DNA of the CDR3: TGCAGCGTTGAACTAGCGGGAACCCCCGGGCGAGATACGCAGTATTTT.

This chain links TRBV20-1 with TRBJ1-3; D gene ambiguous. Between the trimmed V and J ends, which lost 1 base and 0 bases, there was a span of 10 bases. The germline CDR1 and CDR2 sequences are DFQATT and SNEGSKA (reference sequence). The CDR3 spans 15 residues. The CDR3 DNA is TGCAGTGCTAGAGTTCAGAGCTCCTCTGGAAACACCATATATTTT. Translated, it gives CSARVQSSSGNTIYF.

The J gene is TRBJ1-3, the V gene TRBV2, with 8 bases aligning to TRBD1. J lost 0 bases, V lost 2 bases, and 9 bases had no gene match. The CDR3 consists of 18 residues. CDR1 is SNHLY and CDR2 is FYNNEI in the germline V gene. The CDR3, as DNA: TGTGCCAGCAGTGAAAGGACCTCCGGGACAGGCTCTGGAAACACCATATATTTT. This codes for CASSERTSGTGSGNTIYF.

This clonotype showed up many times. The genes are TRBV7-9 and TRBJ2-3; possibly TRBD1 for D (6 bases). The CDR3 has 15 residues. The germline V gene encodes CDR1 SEHNR and CDR2 FQNEAQ (reference sequence). Trimming pared 5 bases from V and 2 bases from J, leaving 14 bases between. In DNA, the CDR3 is TGTGCCAGCAGCCTCGACAGGACCCACACAGATACGCAGTATTTT. It encodes CASSLDRTHTDTQYF.

Concerning this clonotype itself: One junction end disagrees with the germline gene, perhaps due to a read error. The chain employs TRBV2 and TRBJ2-7, with 11 bases fitting TRBD2. This CDR3 has 17 amino acids. Germline V lookup: CDR1 SNHLY, CDR2 FYNNEI. CDR3 amino acids: CASSDPGLAASAYDQYF. As DNA, the CDR3 is TGTGCCAGCAGTGATCCGGGACTAGCGGCGTCGGCCTACGATCAGTACTTC.